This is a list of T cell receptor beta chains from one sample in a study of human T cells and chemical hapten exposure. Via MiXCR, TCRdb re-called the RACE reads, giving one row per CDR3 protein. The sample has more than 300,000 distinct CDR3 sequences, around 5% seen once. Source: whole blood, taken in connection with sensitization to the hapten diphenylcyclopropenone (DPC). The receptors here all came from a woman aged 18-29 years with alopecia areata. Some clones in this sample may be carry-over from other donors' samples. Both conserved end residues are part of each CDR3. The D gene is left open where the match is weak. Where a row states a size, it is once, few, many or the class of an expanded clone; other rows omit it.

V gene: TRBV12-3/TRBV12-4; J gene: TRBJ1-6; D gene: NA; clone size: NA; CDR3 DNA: TGTGCCAGCAGGCCTACGGGGCCTAGCTCCTATAATTCACCCCTCCACTTT; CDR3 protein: CASRPTGPSSYNSPLHF
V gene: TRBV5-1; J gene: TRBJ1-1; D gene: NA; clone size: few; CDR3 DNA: TGCGCCAGCAGCTTGGGACAGCCGGGGGAAGCTTTCTTT; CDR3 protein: CASSLGQPGEAFF
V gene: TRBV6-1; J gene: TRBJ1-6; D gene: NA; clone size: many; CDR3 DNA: TGTGCCAGCAGTACCGAAATGAGGAGTAGCTCCTATAATTCACCCCTCCACTTT; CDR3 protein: CASSTEMRSSSYNSPLHF
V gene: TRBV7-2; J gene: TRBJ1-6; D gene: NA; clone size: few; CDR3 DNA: TGTGCCAGCAGCTTAGGAGACAAGAGTAATTCACCCCTCCACTTT; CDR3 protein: CASSLGDKSNSPLHF
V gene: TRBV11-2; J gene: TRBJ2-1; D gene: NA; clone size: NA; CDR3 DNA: TGTGCCAGCAGCCAAGAGGCCTTTGGCAATGAGCAGTTCTTC; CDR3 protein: CASSQEAFGNEQFF
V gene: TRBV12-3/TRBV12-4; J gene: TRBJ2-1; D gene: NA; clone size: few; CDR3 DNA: TGTGCCAGCAGTTTGGGTTCTGAGCAGTTCTTC; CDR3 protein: CASSLGSEQFF
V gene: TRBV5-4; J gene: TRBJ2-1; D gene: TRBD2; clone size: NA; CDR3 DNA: TGTGCCAGCAGCTTGGGGGGACTAGCGTCCTACAATGAGCAGTTCTTC; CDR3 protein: CASSLGGLASYNEQFF
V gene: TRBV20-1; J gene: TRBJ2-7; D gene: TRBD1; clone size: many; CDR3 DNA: TGCAGACTACTCCGGGACAGCTACGAGCAGTACTTC; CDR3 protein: CRLLRDSYEQYF
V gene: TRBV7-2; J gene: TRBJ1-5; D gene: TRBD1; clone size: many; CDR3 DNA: TGTGCCAGCAGCTCCGGACAGGGGGCCGGCCAGCCCCAGCATTTT; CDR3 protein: CASSSGQGAGQPQHF
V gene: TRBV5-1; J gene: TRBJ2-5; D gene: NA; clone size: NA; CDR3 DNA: TGCGCCAGCAGCTCCCCAGGTGTCGTGACGTACCAAGAGACCCAGTACTTC; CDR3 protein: CASSSPGVVTYQETQYF
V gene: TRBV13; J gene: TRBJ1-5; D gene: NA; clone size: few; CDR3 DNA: TGTGCCAGCAGCTCAGGGTTCGATAGCAATCAGCCCCAGCATTTT; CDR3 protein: CASSSGFDSNQPQHF
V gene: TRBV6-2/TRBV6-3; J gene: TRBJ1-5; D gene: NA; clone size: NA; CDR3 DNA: TGTGCCAGCAGCCGGTCAAATAGCAATCAGCCCCAGCATTTT; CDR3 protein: CASSRSNSNQPQHF
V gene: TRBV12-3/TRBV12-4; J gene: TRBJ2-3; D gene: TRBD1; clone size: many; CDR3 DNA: TGTGCCAGCAGTCCCGGAGGACAGGTCACAGATACGCAGTATTTT; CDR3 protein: CASSPGGQVTDTQYF
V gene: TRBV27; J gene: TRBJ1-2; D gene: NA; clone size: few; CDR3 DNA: TGTGCCAGCAGTTTCCACAGGTCCTATGGCTACACCTTC; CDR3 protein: CASSFHRSYGYTF
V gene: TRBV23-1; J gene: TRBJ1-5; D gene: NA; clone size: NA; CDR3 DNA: TGCGCCAGCAGCCTACGGGGGGCTTATAGCAATCAGCCCCAGCATTTT; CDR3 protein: CASSLRGAYSNQPQHF
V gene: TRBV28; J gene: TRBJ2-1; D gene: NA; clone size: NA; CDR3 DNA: TGTGCCAGCATCCCCAGTGGGGAACCGGGCAATGAGCAGTTCTTC; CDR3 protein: CASIPSGEPGNEQFF
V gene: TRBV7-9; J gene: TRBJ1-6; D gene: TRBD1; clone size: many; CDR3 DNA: TGTGCCAGCAGCCCACCGTACCAGGTGGGACAGGATAATTCACCCCTCCACTTT; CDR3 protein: CASSPPYQVGQDNSPLHF
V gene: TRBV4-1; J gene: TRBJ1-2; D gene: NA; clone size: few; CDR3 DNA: TGCGCCAGCAGCCAGGCCGGACTCCATTTC; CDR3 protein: CASSQAGLHF
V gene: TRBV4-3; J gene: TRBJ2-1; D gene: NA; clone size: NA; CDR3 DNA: TGCGCCAGCAGCCAAGAATTTGGAGTAACGGGGAGTTACAATGAGCAGTTCTTC; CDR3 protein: CASSQEFGVTGSYNEQFF
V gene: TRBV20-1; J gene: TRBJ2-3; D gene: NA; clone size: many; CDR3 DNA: TGCAGTGCTAGAAACTCGGATGGCTCGGCAGATACGCAGTATTTT; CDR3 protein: CSARNSDGSADTQYF
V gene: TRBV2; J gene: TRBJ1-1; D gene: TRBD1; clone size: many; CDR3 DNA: TGTGCCAGCAGGAAGACAGGGGCGAACACTGAAGCTTTCTTT; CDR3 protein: CASRKTGANTEAFF
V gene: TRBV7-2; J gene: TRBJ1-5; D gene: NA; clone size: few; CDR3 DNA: TGTGCCAGCAGCACAGTCCTTAGCAATCAGCCCCAGCATTTT; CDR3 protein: CASSTVLSNQPQHF
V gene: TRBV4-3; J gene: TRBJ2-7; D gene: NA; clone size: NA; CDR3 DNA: TGCGCCAGCAGCCAAGACCTATCCTACGAGCAGTACTTC; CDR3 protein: CASSQDLSYEQYF
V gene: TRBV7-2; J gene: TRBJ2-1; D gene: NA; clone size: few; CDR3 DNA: TGTGCCAGCAGCCCGCCCGTGGATGAGCAGTTCTTC; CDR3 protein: CASSPPVDEQFF
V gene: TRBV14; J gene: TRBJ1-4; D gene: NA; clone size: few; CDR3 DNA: TGTGCCAGCAGCCAAAACGGGGGCGCAAATGAAAAACTGTTTTTT; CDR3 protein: CASSQNGGANEKLFF
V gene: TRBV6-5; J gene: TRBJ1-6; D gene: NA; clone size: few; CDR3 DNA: TGTGCCAGCAGTTCCGCCAAGACCCAGAATTCACCCCTCCACTTT; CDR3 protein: CASSSAKTQNSPLHF
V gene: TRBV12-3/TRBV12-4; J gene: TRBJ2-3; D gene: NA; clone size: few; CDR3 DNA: TGTGCCAGCCGCCGAGGACCGAAGGCAGATACGCAGTATTTT; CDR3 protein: CASRRGPKADTQYF
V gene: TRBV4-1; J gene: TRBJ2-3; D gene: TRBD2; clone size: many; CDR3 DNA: TGCGCCAGCAGTAGTGAGGGGAGGGCAGATACGCAGTATTTT; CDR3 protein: CASSSEGRADTQYF
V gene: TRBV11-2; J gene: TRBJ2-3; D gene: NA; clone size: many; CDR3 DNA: TGTGCCAGCAGCTTAGTGAACCCAGCAGATACGCAGTATTTT; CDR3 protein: CASSLVNPADTQYF
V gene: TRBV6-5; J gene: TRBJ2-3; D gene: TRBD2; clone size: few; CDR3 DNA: TGTGCCAGTAGACTAGCGGTTCGCACAGATACGCAGTATTTT; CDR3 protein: CASRLAVRTDTQYF
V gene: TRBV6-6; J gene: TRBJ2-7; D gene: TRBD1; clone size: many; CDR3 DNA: TGTGCCAGCAGTACAGGGGGCGAGCAGTACTTC; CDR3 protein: CASSTGGEQYF
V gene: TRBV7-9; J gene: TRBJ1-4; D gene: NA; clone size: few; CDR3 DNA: TGTGCCAGCAGCTGGACACTTGCAACTAATGAAAAACTGTTTTTT; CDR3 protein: CASSWTLATNEKLFF
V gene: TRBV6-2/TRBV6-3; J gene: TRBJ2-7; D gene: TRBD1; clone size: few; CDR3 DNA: TGTGCCAGCAGCCCGACAGGGTCCCACGAGCAGTACTTC; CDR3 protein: CASSPTGSHEQYF
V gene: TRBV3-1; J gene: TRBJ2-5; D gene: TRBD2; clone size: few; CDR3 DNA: TGTGCCAGCAGCCAAGATGTGGGAGGGAGCCAAGAGACCCAGTACTTC; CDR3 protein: CASSQDVGGSQETQYF
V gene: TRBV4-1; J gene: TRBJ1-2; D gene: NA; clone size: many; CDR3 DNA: TGCGCCAGCAGCCAAGCGTCTGTGGTGCATGGCTACACCTTC; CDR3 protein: CASSQASVVHGYTF
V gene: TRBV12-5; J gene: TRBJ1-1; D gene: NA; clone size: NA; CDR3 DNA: TGTGCTAGTGGTTCCCCGACACTGAACACTGAAGCTTTCTTT; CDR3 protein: CASGSPTLNTEAFF
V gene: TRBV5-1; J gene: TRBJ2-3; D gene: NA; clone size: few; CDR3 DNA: TGCGCCAGCAGCTTGGTTACCAGCGGTCCCACAGATACGCAGTATTTT; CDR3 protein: CASSLVTSGPTDTQYF
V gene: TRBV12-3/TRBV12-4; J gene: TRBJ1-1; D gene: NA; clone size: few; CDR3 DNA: TGTGCCAGCAGCGTAAAAATGAACACTGAAGCTTTCTTT; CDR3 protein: CASSVKMNTEAFF
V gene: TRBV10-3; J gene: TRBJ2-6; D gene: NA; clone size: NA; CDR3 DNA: TGTGCCATCAAGGGAGGGGGTGCCTCTGGGGCCAACGTCCTGACTTTC; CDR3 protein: CAIKGGGASGANVLTF
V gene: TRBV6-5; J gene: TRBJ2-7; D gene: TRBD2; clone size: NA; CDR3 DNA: TGTGCCAGCAGTGGGACTAGAAGCTACGAGCAGTACTTC; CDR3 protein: CASSGTRSYEQYF
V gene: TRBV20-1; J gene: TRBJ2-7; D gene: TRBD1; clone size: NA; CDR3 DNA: TGCAGTGCAATCTACAGGGGTCGGATACCCTACGAGCAGTACTTC; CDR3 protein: CSAIYRGRIPYEQYF
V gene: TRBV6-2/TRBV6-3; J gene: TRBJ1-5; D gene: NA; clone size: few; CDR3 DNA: TGTGCCAGCAGCTCACAGGGCCCGCAGCCCCAGCATTTT; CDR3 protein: CASSSQGPQPQHF
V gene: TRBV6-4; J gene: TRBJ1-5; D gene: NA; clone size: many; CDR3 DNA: TGTGCCAGCGCTGTACAGGAAAATCAGCCCCAGCATTTT; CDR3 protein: CASAVQENQPQHF
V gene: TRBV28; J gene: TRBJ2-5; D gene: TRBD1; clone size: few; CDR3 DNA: TGTGCCAGCAGTTTACCATCCCGGGGGACAGGGGGTAGTAAGACCCAGTACTTC; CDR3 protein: CASSLPSRGTGGSKTQYF
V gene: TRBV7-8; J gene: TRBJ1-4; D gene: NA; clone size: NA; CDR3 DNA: TGTGCCAGCAGCTTACTTTCGGGGAGAAATGAAAAACTGTTTTTT; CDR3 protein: CASSLLSGRNEKLFF
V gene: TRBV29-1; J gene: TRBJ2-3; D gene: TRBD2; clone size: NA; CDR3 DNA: TGCAGCGTCGACATTCGGACTAGCGGCACAGATACGCAGTATTTT; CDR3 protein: CSVDIRTSGTDTQYF
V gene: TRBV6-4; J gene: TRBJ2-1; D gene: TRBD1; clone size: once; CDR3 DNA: TGTGCCAGCAGTGACTCAGGGACAGGGTACAATGAGCAGTTCTTC; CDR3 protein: CASSDSGTGYNEQFF
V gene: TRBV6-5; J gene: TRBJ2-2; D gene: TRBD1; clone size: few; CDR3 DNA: TGTGCCAGCAGTTACCCGAGCAGGGGACAGGGCAACACCGGGGAGCTGTTTTTT; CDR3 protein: CASSYPSRGQGNTGELFF
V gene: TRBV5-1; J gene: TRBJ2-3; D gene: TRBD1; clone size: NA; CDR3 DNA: TGCGCCAGCAGCTTCCAAACAGGGGACACGCAGTATTTT; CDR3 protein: CASSFQTGDTQYF
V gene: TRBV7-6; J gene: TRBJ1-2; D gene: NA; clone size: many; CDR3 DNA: TGTGCCAGCAGCTTAAATGAGGGGCTTCCCTATGGCTACACCTTC; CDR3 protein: CASSLNEGLPYGYTF
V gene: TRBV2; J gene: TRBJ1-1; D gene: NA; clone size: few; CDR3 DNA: TGTGCCAGCAGACAGGGACAAACCGACACTGAAGCTTTCTTT; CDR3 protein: CASRQGQTDTEAFF
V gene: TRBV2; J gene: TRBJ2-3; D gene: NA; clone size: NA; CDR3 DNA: TGTGCCAGCAGTGTAGGCTCCACCGGCACAGATACGCAGTATTTT; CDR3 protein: CASSVGSTGTDTQYF
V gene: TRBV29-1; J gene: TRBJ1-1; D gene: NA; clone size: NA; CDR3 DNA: TGCAGCGGGAACATAGCAGGGAACACTGAAGCTTTCTTT; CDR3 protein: CSGNIAGNTEAFF